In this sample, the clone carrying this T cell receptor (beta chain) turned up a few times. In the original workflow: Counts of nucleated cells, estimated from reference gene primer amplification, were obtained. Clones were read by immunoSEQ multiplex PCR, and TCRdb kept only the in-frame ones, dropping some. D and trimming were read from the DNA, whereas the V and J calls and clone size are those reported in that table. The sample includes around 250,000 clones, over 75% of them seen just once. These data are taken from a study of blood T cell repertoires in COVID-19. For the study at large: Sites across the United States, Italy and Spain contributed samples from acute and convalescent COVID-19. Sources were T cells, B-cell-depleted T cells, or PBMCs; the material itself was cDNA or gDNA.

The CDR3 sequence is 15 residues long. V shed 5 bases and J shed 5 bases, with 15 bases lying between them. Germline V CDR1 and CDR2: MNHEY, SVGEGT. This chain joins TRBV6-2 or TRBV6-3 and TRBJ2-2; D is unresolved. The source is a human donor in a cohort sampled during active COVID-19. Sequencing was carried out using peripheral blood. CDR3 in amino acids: CASSLSSVLTGELFF. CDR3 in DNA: TGTGCCAGCAGTCTCTCCTCTGTCCTTACCGGGGAGCTGTTTTTT.